One sample yielded the 4 T cell receptor beta chains listed below, sequenced in a study of blood T cell repertoires in COVID-19. Using immunoSEQ multiplex PCR, the repertoire was profiled, and TCRdb retains in-frame clones only, with some absent. The profile shows more than 200,000 clones, more than 65% of them singletons. Material: peripheral blood. The receptors derive from a woman older than 75 with acute or convalescent COVID-19.

The chain links TRBV5-3 to TRBJ2-3, with TRBD2 identical over 9 bases. TRBV5-3 is an ORF for which the function is uncertain. V dropped 0 bases and J dropped 0; count of bases not matched to a gene: 5. CDR3 length equals 17 residues. CDR3 in amino acids: CARSLALAGQSTDTQYF. The CDR3 coding sequence is TGTGCCAGAAGCTTGGCCCTAGCGGGGCAGAGCACAGATACGCAGTATTTT.

This clone has more than one count but fewer than ten. The chain is built from TRBV12-5 and TRBJ2-6, with 8 bases matching TRBD1. The germline V gene encodes CDR1 LGHNT and CDR2 FRNRAP. CDR3 length: 16 amino acids. V was pared by 5 bases and J by 0 bases, with 3 bases of the junction left unmatched. CDR3 sequence: CASGLGQGSGANVLTF. The CDR3 nucleotides are TGTGCTAGTGGTCTCGGACAGGGCTCTGGGGCCAACGTCCTGACTTTC.

This clone turned up a few times. CDR3 coding DNA: TGCAGCGTTGTAATTAAGGAGGGATCCACTGAAGCTTTCTTT. Translated, it gives CSVVIKEGSTEAFF. This sequence joins TRBV29-1 and TRBJ1-1; D remains ambiguous. The CDR3 is 14 amino acids. The V end was cut by 4 bases, the J end by 4 bases, with 16 bases between. Germline lookup yields CDR1 SQVTM and CDR2 ANQGSEA.

The chain couples TRBV11-2 to TRBJ2-1; 7 nucleotides match TRBD2. CDR3 length: 13 amino acids. The trim removed 8 bases at V and 6 bases at J, leaving 7 bases unmatched. Per the germline V gene, CDR1 is SGHAT and CDR2 is FQNNGV. The CDR3 loop is CASLGGSSNEQFF. CDR3 bases: TGTGCCAGCTTAGGCGGGAGCTCCAATGAGCAGTTCTTC. Full variable domain (remainder filled in from reference TRBV11-2 and TRBJ2-1): EAGVAQSPRYKIIEKRQSVAFWCNPISGHATLYWYQQILGQGPKLLIQFQNNGVVDDSQLPKDRFSAERLKGVDSTLKIQPAKLEDSAVYLCASLGGSSNEQFFGPGTRLTVL.